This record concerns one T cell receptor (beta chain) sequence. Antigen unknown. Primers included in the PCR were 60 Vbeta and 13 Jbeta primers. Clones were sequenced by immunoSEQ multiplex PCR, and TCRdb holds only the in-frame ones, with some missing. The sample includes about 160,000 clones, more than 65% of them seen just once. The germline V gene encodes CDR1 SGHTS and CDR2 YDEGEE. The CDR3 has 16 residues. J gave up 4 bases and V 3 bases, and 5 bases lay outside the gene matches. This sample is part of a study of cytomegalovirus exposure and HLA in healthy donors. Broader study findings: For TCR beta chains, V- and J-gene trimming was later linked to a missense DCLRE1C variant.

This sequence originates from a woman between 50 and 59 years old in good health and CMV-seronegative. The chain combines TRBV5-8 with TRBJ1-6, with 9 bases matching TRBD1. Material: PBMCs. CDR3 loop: CASSSTDRGYNSPLHF. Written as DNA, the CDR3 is TGTGCCAGCAGCTCTACGGACAGGGGATATAATTCACCCCTCCACTTT.